The rows below give T cell receptor beta chains drawn from one sample of a study of blood T cells in healthy people across ages. TCRdb re-called the 5' RACE reads through MiXCR, storing one row per CDR3 protein. The sample shows hundreds of thousands of distinct CDR3 sequences, around 52% of them seen only once. The specimen sequenced was blood. Source of these receptors: a woman of 80 years or more in good health. The CDR3 runs from the conserved cysteine through the conserved F or W.

v_call: TRBV19
j_call: TRBJ2-7
cdr3_aa: CASSGQGHSYEQYF

v_call: TRBV28
j_call: TRBJ2-3
cdr3_aa: CASANPGEWTDTQYF

v_call: TRBV7-9
j_call: TRBJ2-7
cdr3_aa: CASSEVAGTVSYEQYF

v_call: TRBV5-1
j_call: TRBJ2-3
cdr3_aa: CASFKQKDTQYF

v_call: TRBV27
j_call: TRBJ2-1
cdr3_aa: CASSLTSGRASYNEQFF

v_call: TRBV2
j_call: TRBJ2-1
cdr3_aa: CASDDGSYNEQFF

v_call: TRBV5-6
j_call: .
cdr3_aa: CASSLIAGSEQYF

v_call: TRBV28
j_call: TRBJ2-2
cdr3_aa: CASSYRGQDNTGELFF

v_call: TRBV11-3
j_call: TRBJ2-7
cdr3_aa: CASSLGRVFSYEQYF

v_call: TRBV29-1
j_call: TRBJ2-5
cdr3_aa: CNVEGTVQETQYF

v_call: TRBV28
j_call: TRBJ2-7
cdr3_aa: CASSLIGSFYEQYF

v_call: TRBV29-1
j_call: TRBJ2-1
cdr3_aa: CSAGGYVYEQFF

v_call: TRBV6-6
j_call: TRBJ2-7
cdr3_aa: CASSDESYYEQYF

v_call: TRBV5-1
j_call: TRBJ2-5
cdr3_aa: CASSGGGTNHKTEYF

v_call: TRBV28
j_call: TRBJ2-5
cdr3_aa: CASRGDLETQYF

v_call: TRBV20-1
j_call: TRBJ2-7
cdr3_aa: CSARERTRAQNEQYF

v_call: TRBV20-1
j_call: TRBJ1-5
cdr3_aa: CSARPRGNQPQHF

v_call: TRBV3-1
j_call: TRBJ2-1
cdr3_aa: CASSQAEASGIYNEQFF

v_call: TRBV2
j_call: TRBJ2-1
cdr3_aa: CASSVDRGEGFF

v_call: TRBV27
j_call: TRBJ1-5
cdr3_aa: CASSPGTDQPQHF

v_call: TRBV25-1
j_call: TRBJ2-1
cdr3_aa: CASSEYHGGEQFF

v_call: TRBV28
j_call: TRBJ2-5
cdr3_aa: CASTRVPETQYF

v_call: TRBV29-1
j_call: TRBJ2-1
cdr3_aa: CSVDLVYEQFF

v_call: TRBV20-1
j_call: TRBJ2-7
cdr3_aa: CSARQRLSYEQYF

v_call: TRBV7-9
j_call: TRBJ1-1
cdr3_aa: CASSPRDSWNTEAFF

v_call: TRBV24-1
j_call: TRBJ1-4
cdr3_aa: CATRDRGHFEKLFF

v_call: TRBV10-1
j_call: TRBJ2-2
cdr3_aa: CASSVDGFTGELFF

v_call: TRBV12-3/TRBV12-4
j_call: TRBJ2-3
cdr3_aa: CASSPRRATTDTQYF

v_call: TRBV21-1
j_call: .
cdr3_aa: CASSKDFQGRWGTQYF

v_call: TRBV29-1
j_call: TRBJ2-1
cdr3_aa: CSVPPRTSVNEQFF

v_call: TRBV5-1
j_call: TRBJ1-4
cdr3_aa: CASSLQGAPDEKLFF

v_call: TRBV6-2/TRBV6-3
j_call: TRBJ2-7
cdr3_aa: CASSYAGARSYEQYF

v_call: TRBV7-2
j_call: TRBJ1-1
cdr3_aa: CASSPGPSVRTEAFF

v_call: TRBV7-9
j_call: TRBJ2-5
cdr3_aa: CASSKQGGLQETQYF

v_call: TRBV6-1
j_call: .
cdr3_aa: CASSLLNSGGDLYEQYF

v_call: TRBV20-1
j_call: TRBJ2-1
cdr3_aa: CSVLSYNEQFF

v_call: TRBV12-3/TRBV12-4
j_call: TRBJ2-7
cdr3_aa: CASSLDRENSYEQYF